This T cell receptor beta chain comes out of a study of blood T cell repertoires in COVID-19. Turning to the study itself: The United States, Italy and Spain provided the acute and convalescent COVID-19 samples. PBMCs, B-cell-depleted T cells, or T cells provided the cDNA or gDNA that made up the material.

Per the study methods: Researchers report that nucleated cell counts were estimated from reference gene primer amplification. Here immunoSEQ multiplex PCR was the method, and the copy in TCRdb shows in-frame clones only, minus some. The V and J calls and clone size are taken from that table; D and trimming were inferred from the DNA. Altogether 60,000 to 80,000 clones are present, about 82% being singletons, with the ten largest covering less than 30%. The V and J ends lost 7 bases and 4 bases respectively, with 14 bases between them. From germline, CDR1 is GTSNPN and CDR2 SVGIG (reference sequence). The CDR3 is 13 residues long.

The clonotype was recovered from a man in his fifties or sixties with acute or convalescent COVID-19. Material for sequencing was peripheral blood. The chain recombines TRBV30 with TRBJ1-5, with D hard to call. The CDR3 DNA reads as TGTGCCTCCTCACAATCAGTGAATCAGCCCCAGCATTTT. Its protein product is CASSQSVNQPQHF.